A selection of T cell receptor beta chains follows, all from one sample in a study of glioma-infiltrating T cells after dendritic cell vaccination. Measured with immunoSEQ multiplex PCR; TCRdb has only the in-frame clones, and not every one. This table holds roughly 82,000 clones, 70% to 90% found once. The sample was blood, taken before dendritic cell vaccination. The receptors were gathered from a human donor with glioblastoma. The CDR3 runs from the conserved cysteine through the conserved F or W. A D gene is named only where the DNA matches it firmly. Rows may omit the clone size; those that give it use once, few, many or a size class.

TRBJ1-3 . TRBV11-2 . TGTGCCAGCAGCTTAGGTGCCGCCGGGTTTGGAAACACCATATATTTT CASSLGAAGFGNTIYF
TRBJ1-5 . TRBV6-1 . TGTGCCAGCATTTCTACGATCGCCCAGCCCCAGCATTTT CASISTIAQPQHF
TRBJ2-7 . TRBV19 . TGTGCCAGTAGTATTGGTGTTGGAGGGGGCGATTACGAGCAGTACTTC CASSIGVGGGDYEQYF
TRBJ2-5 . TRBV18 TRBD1 TGTGCCAGCTCAGTAGGACAGGACCAAGAGACCCAGTACTTC CASSVGQDQETQYF
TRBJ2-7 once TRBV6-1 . TGTGCCAGCGCAAGACAGAGAACCTACGAGCAGTACTTC CASARQRTYEQYF
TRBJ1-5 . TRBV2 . TGTGCCAGCAGGGGGGGGTCGGGCGAGCCCCAGCATTTT CASRGGSGEPQHF
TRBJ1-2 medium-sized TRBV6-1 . TGTGCCAGCAGAGGGGCGGCTAACTATGGCTACACCTTC CASRGAANYGYTF
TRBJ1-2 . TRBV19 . TGTGCCAGTAGTATATCGGGACACCTAAACTATGGCTACACCTTC CASSISGHLNYGYTF
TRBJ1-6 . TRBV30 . TGTGCCTGGGCGCAGGGTATGAATAATTCCCCCCTCCACTTT CAWAQGMNNSPLHF
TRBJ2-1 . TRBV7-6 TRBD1 TGTGCCAGCAGCAAGGGGACAGGGGCCTACAATGAGCAGTTCTTC CASSKGTGAYNEQFF
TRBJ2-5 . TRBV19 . TGTGCCAGTAGTATGGACCGGGGAGAGACCCAGTACTTC CASSMDRGETQYF
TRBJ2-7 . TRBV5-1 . TGCGCCAGCAGCTTGCGCGTACACGAGCAGTACTTC CASSLRVHEQYF
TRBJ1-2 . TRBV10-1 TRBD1 TGCGCCAGCAGTGAGCCCCGGGACAGGGAACACTATGGCTACACCTTC CASSEPRDREHYGYTF